These T cell receptor beta chains were read from a single sample in a study of molecular identifiers for immune sequencing clone quantification. Each CDR3 protein gets one entry after TCRdb re-called the PCR reads with MiXCR. Here the sample spans a few hundred thousand distinct CDR3 sequences, over 20% being singletons. Sequenced input: naive CD8+ T cells from blood, with Jurkat cell RNA spiked in. The receptors were gathered from a human donor in good health. Some libraries in this study had Jurkat cell RNA spiked in. CDR3s include the opening cysteine and the closing phenylalanine or tryptophan. A D gene is named only where the DNA matches it firmly. A row's size may be missing; if present it is once, few, many or a size class.

>TRBV6-5|TRBJ1-4|TRBD1|few
CASSYFSRGSEKLFF
TGTGCCAGCAGTTACTTTTCCAGGGGGAGTGAAAAACTGTTTTTT
>TRBV6-5|TRBJ2-7|.|.
CASSYSSGLGPPEQYF
TGTGCCAGCAGTTACTCGAGTGGTTTAGGGCCCCCCGAGCAGTACTTC
>TRBV29-1|TRBJ1-1|TRBD1|few
CSVEDLTGGTEAFF
TGCAGCGTTGAAGATCTAACAGGGGGGACTGAAGCTTTCTTT
>TRBV5-4|TRBJ2-7|.|few
CASSLSATYEQYF
TGTGCCAGCAGCTTGTCAGCCACCTACGAGCAGTACTTC
>TRBV19|TRBJ2-1|.|few
CASTAGGYEQFF
TGTGCCAGTACCGCAGGAGGGTATGAGCAGTTCTTC
>TRBV11-2|TRBJ2-3|TRBD2|few
CASSLVGFSGSTDTQYF
TGTGCCAGCAGCTTAGTCGGGTTTAGCGGGAGCACAGATACGCAGTATTTT
>TRBV7-6|TRBJ2-3|.|.
CASSFFPGADTQYF
TGTGCCAGCAGCTTTTTTCCGGGAGCAGATACGCAGTATTTT
>TRBV25-1|TRBJ2-5|.|few
CASSGGLETQYF
TGTGCCAGCAGTGGGGGTTTGGAGACCCAGTACTTC
>TRBV18|TRBJ2-1|.|few
CASSPPVGNEQFF
TGTGCCAGCTCACCACCAGTGGGTAATGAGCAGTTCTTC
>TRBV18|TRBJ1-1|.|.
CASSPTTEEAFF
TGTGCCAGCTCACCCACGACAGAAGAAGCTTTCTTT
>TRBV6-5|TRBJ2-7|.|few
CASSYSIFYEQYF
TGTGCCAGCAGTTACTCGATATTCTACGAGCAGTACTTC
>TRBV5-6|TRBJ1-4|.|few
CASSQIGGDEKLFF
TGTGCCAGCAGCCAGATTGGGGGGGATGAAAAACTGTTTTTT
>TRBV25-1|TRBJ1-1|.|many
CASRIWGGTEAFF
TGTGCCAGCAGGATATGGGGGGGCACTGAAGCTTTCTTT
>TRBV9|TRBJ2-1|TRBD1|many
CASSVRDRYYNEQFF
TGTGCCAGCAGCGTTCGGGACAGGTACTACAATGAGCAGTTCTTC
>TRBV5-6|TRBJ1-2|.|many
CASSFGSPNYGYTF
TGTGCCAGCAGCTTCGGCAGCCCAAACTATGGCTACACCTTC
>TRBV21-1|TRBJ2-3|.|.
CASSIGLAGRYTQYF
TGTGCCAGCAGCATCGGACTAGCGGGGAGGTATACGCAGTATTTT
>TRBV7-9|TRBJ2-7|.|few
CASSPSHPSYEQYF
TGTGCCAGCAGCCCGTCCCACCCATCCTACGAGCAGTACTTC
>TRBV9|TRBJ2-7|.|few
CASSPEGNFYEQYF
TGTGCCAGCAGCCCAGAGGGTAACTTCTACGAGCAGTACTTC
>TRBV29-1|TRBJ2-3|.|many
CSIPRPPDTQYF
TGCAGCATCCCACGCCCCCCAGATACGCAGTATTTT
>TRBV19|TRBJ1-1|TRBD1|.
CASRQGLNTEAFF
TGTGCCAGTAGACAGGGGTTGAACACTGAAGCTTTCTTT
>TRBV10-3|TRBJ2-3|TRBD2|few
CAISEPSGRGTDTQYF
TGTGCCATCAGTGAACCTAGCGGGAGGGGCACAGATACGCAGTATTTT
>TRBV7-3|TRBJ1-5|.|many
CATTSGLNQPQHF
TGTGCCACCACGAGCGGCCTAAATCAGCCCCAGCATTTT
>TRBV7-9|TRBJ1-1|.|few
CASSLILGQPEAFF
TGTGCCAGCAGCTTAATTTTAGGGCAACCTGAAGCTTTCTTT
>TRBV5-5|TRBJ2-3|TRBD1|few
CASSLQTGGGTDTQYF
TGTGCCAGCAGCCTACAGACAGGGGGTGGCACAGATACGCAGTATTTT
>TRBV20-1|TRBJ1-5|.|few
CSARELQGVGNQPQHF
TGCAGTGCTAGAGAATTGCAGGGTGTGGGCAATCAGCCCCAGCATTTT
>TRBV20-1|TRBJ1-1|.|many
CSARDAGHQEAFF
TGCAGTGCTAGAGACGCGGGACACCAGGAAGCTTTCTTT
>TRBV11-2|TRBJ2-3|TRBD1|few
CASSFTGGRGTDTQYF
TGTGCCAGCAGCTTTACAGGGGGAAGGGGCACAGATACGCAGTATTTT
>TRBV5-6|TRBJ2-7|TRBD1|.
CASSFGTGPREQYF
TGTGCCAGCAGCTTCGGGACAGGGCCCCGGGAGCAGTACTTC
>TRBV12-3/TRBV12-4|TRBJ1-2|.|many
CASSADSFYTF
TGTGCCAGCAGTGCGGACAGCTTCTACACCTTC
>TRBV20-1|TRBJ1-1|.|few
CSALGTRTGPGHAFF
TGCAGTGCTTTAGGAACTCGGACGGGTCCTGGTCATGCTTTCTTT
>TRBV28|TRBJ2-3|TRBD2|many
CASSPGFSGTTDTQYF
TGTGCCAGCAGCCCCGGGTTTAGCGGGACCACAGATACGCAGTATTTT
>TRBV6-2/TRBV6-3|TRBJ1-5|TRBD1|.
CVSSQQGYQPQHF
TGTGTCAGCAGTCAACAGGGGTATCAGCCCCAGCATTTT
>TRBV5-5|TRBJ2-7|TRBD1|.
CASSLDRGLYEQYF
TGTGCCAGCAGCTTGGACAGGGGGCTCTACGAGCAGTACTTC
>TRBV4-3|TRBJ1-1|TRBD1|few
CASSPGQGHTEAFF
TGCGCCAGCAGCCCAGGACAGGGGCACACTGAAGCTTTCTTT
>TRBV12-3/TRBV12-4|TRBJ1-2|.|few
CASSFPGNYGYTF
TGTGCCAGCAGTTTCCCAGGAAACTATGGCTACACCTTC
>TRBV6-2/TRBV6-3|TRBJ1-1|.|many
CASSGDLANEAFF
TGTGCCAGCAGTGGGGACCTGGCCAATGAAGCTTTCTTT
>TRBV7-9|TRBJ2-5|.|few
CVSSDGVPGGTQYF
TGTGTCAGCAGCGACGGGGTACCCGGCGGGACCCAGTACTTC
>TRBV9|TRBJ2-5|TRBD2|.
CASSDRTSGQETLYF
TGTGCCAGCAGCGATCGGACTAGCGGACAAGAGACCCTGTACTTC
>TRBV6-2/TRBV6-3|TRBJ2-5|TRBD2|.
CASSYDREGLETQYF
TGTGCCAGCAGTTACGATCGGGAGGGGCTGGAGACCCAGTACTTC
>TRBV7-9|TRBJ2-3|TRBD2|many
CASSTGLAGDTQYF
TGTGCCAGCAGCACGGGACTAGCGGGAGATACGCAGTATTTT
>TRBV28|TRBJ1-5|.|many
CASSFLGPRGPEANNQPQHF
TGTGCCAGCAGTTTCTTGGGCCCCCGCGGACCGGAAGCGAACAATCAGCCCCAGCATTTT
>TRBV7-9|TRBJ2-2|.|few
CASSLVLTPGELFF
TGTGCCAGCAGCTTAGTTCTAACACCCGGGGAGCTGTTTTTT
>TRBV29-1|TRBJ2-5|TRBD1|.
CSVEPHSVAGGLGETQYF
TGCAGCGTTGAACCCCATTCAGTGGCAGGGGGTTTAGGAGAGACCCAGTACTTC
>TRBV12-3/TRBV12-4|TRBJ2-2|TRBD2|.
CASRYPGQIFLREGPHTGELFF
TGTGCCAGCAGATATCCGGGACAGATATTTTTGCGGGAGGGCCCCCACACCGGGGAGCTGTTTTTT
>TRBV6-5|TRBJ2-7|TRBD1|.
CASSYSQGETYEQYF
TGTGCCAGCAGTTACTCCCAGGGGGAAACCTACGAGCAGTACTTC
>TRBV7-6|TRBJ2-2|.|.
CASSLAGGPGELFF
TGTGCCAGCAGCTTAGCGGGAGGCCCCGGGGAGCTGTTTTTT
>TRBV4-2|TRBJ2-3|TRBD1|few
CASSEEQGTYTDTQYF
TGTGCCAGCAGCGAAGAACAGGGGACCTACACAGATACGCAGTATTTT
>TRBV19|TRBJ2-3|.|few
CASSIVGGVSTDTQYF
TGTGCCAGTAGTATCGTTGGCGGGGTTAGCACAGATACGCAGTATTTT
>TRBV2|TRBJ2-2|.|few
CASSEWAGGGELFF
TGTGCCAGCAGTGAGTGGGCCGGAGGCGGGGAGCTGTTTTTT
>TRBV4-1|TRBJ2-7|.|many
CASSLKHAHPYEQYF
TGCGCCAGCAGCCTAAAGCACGCCCATCCCTACGAGCAGTACTTC
>TRBV28|TRBJ2-5|.|many
CASRPDGSKETQYF
TGTGCCAGCAGACCCGACGGTTCCAAAGAGACCCAGTACTTC
>TRBV4-3|TRBJ1-1|.|many
CASSQDDSWNTEAFF
TGCGCCAGCAGCCAAGACGACTCCTGGAACACTGAAGCTTTCTTT
>TRBV11-2|TRBJ2-7|.|.
CASSSQGGSYEQYF
TGTGCCAGCAGCTCCCAGGGGGGCTCCTACGAGCAGTACTTC